Following are 17 T cell receptor beta chains from one sample sequenced in a study of blood T cell repertoires in COVID-19. The method was immunoSEQ multiplex PCR; TCRdb's version includes in-frame clones alone and lacks a portion of them. The sample shows some 170,000 clones, approximately 80% of them seen only once. What was sequenced was peripheral blood. All receptors derive from an elderly woman with active or convalescent COVID-19.

The chain uses TRBV30 and TRBJ1-4, with a weak D call TRBD1 (5 bases). The CDR3 has 16 amino acids. The ends were cut back, 2 bases at V and 8 bases at J, with 21 bases in the middle. CDR1 is GTSNPN, CDR2 SVGIG, per germline (reference sequence). The chain's CDR3 is CAWSHIWGRGREKLFF. DNA for the CDR3: TGTGCCTGGAGTCACATCTGGGGCCGCGGTCGGGAAAAACTGTTTTTT. Drawing the rest from reference TRBV30 and TRBJ1-4, the complete variable domain is SQTIHQWPATLVQPVGSPLSLECTVEGTSNPNLYWYRQAAGRGLQLLFYSVGIGQISSEVPQNLSASRPQDRQFILSSKKLLLSDSGFYLCAWSHIWGRGREKLFFGSGTQLSVL.

The V and J genes are TRBV19 and TRBJ1-4; 9 bases match TRBD1. Looked up from germline, CDR1 is LNHDA and CDR2 is SQIVND (reference sequence). The junction had 7 bases not matched to a gene; V was cut back by 10 bases and J by 7 bases. This CDR3 has 13 residues. For the CDR3, the DNA is TGTGCCACCGGACAGGGGCTGGGTGAAAAACTGTTTTTT. The encoded protein is CATGQGLGEKLFF.

The chain links TRBV18 to TRBJ1-2, with 8 bases fitting TRBD1. CDR1 and CDR2 (germline): KGHSH, LQKENI. The CDR3 sequence is 15 residues long. Trimming took 3 bases from V and 5 from J; bases not matched to a gene: 8. CDR3: CASSPNKDRAYGYTF. The CDR3 coding sequence is TGTGCCAGCTCACCCAACAAGGACAGGGCTTATGGCTACACCTTC.

This chain links TRBV10-3 with TRBJ2-1, with 12 bases that match TRBD2. Germline V gene data show CDR1 as ENHRY and CDR2 as SYGVKD. Trimming at V came to 6 bases and at J to 5 bases, leaving 8 bases not matched to a gene. The CDR3 extends over 16 amino acids. DNA of the CDR3: TGTGCCATCAGGCGAACTAGCGGGGGGACTCACAATGAGCAGTTCTTC. As protein: CAIRRTSGGTHNEQFF.

In this sample, this clone turned up a few times. This chain uses TRBV7-2 with TRBJ1-3; 9 positions agree with TRBD1. The CDR3 runs 14 residues. J was trimmed by 2 bases and V by 5 bases; bases with no gene match: 1. Germline V gives CDR1 SGHTA, CDR2 FQGNSA. The CDR3 is CASSRDRAGNTIYF. The CDR3 nucleotides are TGTGCCAGCAGCCGGGACAGGGCTGGAAACACCATATATTTT.

In DNA form, the CDR3 reads TGTGCCAGCAGTTACGATCAGGGGGCGCGGACTGAAGCTTTCTTT. Its translation is CASSYDQGARTEAFF. The V and J genes are TRBV6-5 and TRBJ1-1; 8 positions match TRBD1. V dropped 2 bases and J dropped 5; count of bases not matched to a gene: 7. Germline lookup yields CDR1 MNHEY and CDR2 SVGAGI. This CDR3 contains 15 residues.

The chain combines TRBV10-1 with TRBJ1-3, with 7 nucleotides matching TRBD1. Unmatched junction bases numbered 5, after V lost 7 bases and J lost 2 bases. There are 14 residues in the CDR3. Looked up from germline, CDR1 is WNHNN and CDR2 is SYGVQD (reference sequence). The CDR3 coding sequence is TGCGCCAGCACCTCCGGGACAGCTGGAAACACCATATATTTT. Its translation is CASTSGTAGNTIYF.

The chain carries TRBV5-5 and TRBJ1-3; D gene unclear. CDR1 and CDR2 from the germline V gene are SGHKS and YYEKEE (reference sequence). This CDR3 spans 19 amino acids. Trimming stripped 3 bases from V and 0 bases from J, with 22 bases between. The CDR3 coding sequence is TGTGCCAGCAGCTCGAAATCGGGTCTCTCGGATAGCTCTGGAAACACCATATATTTT. Translated, it gives CASSSKSGLSDSSGNTIYF.

The J gene is TRBJ1-2, the V gene TRBV7-9, with unresolved D. Trimming removed 5 bases at V and 4 bases at J, with 5 bases between. Germline V gene lookup returns CDR1 SEHNR and CDR2 FQNEAQ (reference sequence). This CDR3 region has 11 residues. In DNA, the CDR3 is TGTGCCAGCAGCCACAGCTATGGCTACACCTTC. Residues: CASSHSYGYTF.

The rearrangement links TRBV19 to TRBJ2-3, with a tentative D call TRBD2 (6 bases). The CDR3 has 17 residues. The germline gives CDR1 LNHDA, CDR2 SQIVND (reference sequence). V lost 3 bases and J lost 1, with 17 bases in between. The CDR3 loop reads CASSIRDFGGGTDTQYF. Here the CDR3 DNA reads TGTGCCAGTAGTATTAGGGACTTCGGTGGTGGCACAGATACGCAGTATTTT.

This clone was recorded a few times. The J gene is TRBJ2-3, the V gene TRBV5-1; 7 nucleotides match TRBD1. The CDR3 is 15 residues long. V lost 5 bases, J lost 2 bases, and 8 bases stayed unmatched. Germline CDR1 is SGHRS and CDR2 is YFSETQ. Here the CDR3 reads CASRPGTVPTDTQYF. The CDR3 DNA is TGCGCCAGCAGACCCGGGACAGTTCCCACAGATACGCAGTATTTT.

This chain joins TRBV7-2 and TRBJ2-4; TRBD1 matches 7 bases. CDR1 and CDR2 from the germline V gene are SGHTA and FQGNSA. J gave up 0 bases and V 2 bases, and 7 bases lay outside the gene matches. The CDR3 is 17 amino acids. The CDR3 here is CASSLITGDVAKNIQYF. For the CDR3, the DNA is TGTGCCAGCAGCTTAATCACAGGGGACGTAGCCAAAAACATTCAGTACTTC.

J is TRBJ2-7 and V is TRBV14, with TRBD1 matching over 11 bases. The CDR3 runs 18 residues. CDR1 is SGHDN and CDR2 is FVKESK in the germline V gene. V was clipped by 0 bases and J by 3 bases; unmatched bases: 10. DNA for the CDR3: TGTGCCAGCAGCCAAGATCAAGGGTGGACAGGGGGCGGCTACGAGCAGTACTTC. It specifies CASSQDQGWTGGGYEQYF.

This clone was seen just once. The chain joins TRBV7-8 to TRBJ2-2, with no clear D. This CDR3 has 13 residues. Germline assignment: CDR1 SGHVS and CDR2 FQNEAQ. The V end was cut by 4 bases, the J end by 3 bases, with 6 bases between. The CDR3 region is CASSSRDTGELFF. The CDR3 nucleotides read TGTGCCAGCAGCTCCCGGGACACCGGGGAGCTGTTTTTT.

V and J are TRBV5-1 and TRBJ2-2; D unresolved. Germline loops: CDR1 SGHRS, CDR2 YFSETQ. This CDR3 has 14 residues. V lost 7 bases and J 4 bases, leaving 14 bases between the germline ends. As DNA, the CDR3 is TGCGCCAGCCTCCTAGACCCTGCCACCGGGGAGCTGTTTTTT. It translates to CASLLDPATGELFF.

This sequence joins TRBV5-6 and TRBJ1-2; a possible D gene is TRBD1 (5 bases). This CDR3 comprises 15 residues. Germline V lookup: CDR1 SGHDT, CDR2 YYEEEE. Trimming cost V 1 base and J 0 bases, with 10 bases left between them. The CDR3 nucleotides read TGTGCCAGCAGCTTGCGCCAGGGATCTAACTATGGCTACACCTTC. Translation: CASSLRQGSNYGYTF.

CDR3 protein: CASSRTGGYEQYF. The CDR3 nucleotides are TGTGCCAGTTCTAGGACAGGGGGCTACGAGCAGTACTTC. The chain carries TRBV27 and TRBJ2-7; TRBD1 matches at 10 bases. Germline V gives CDR1 MNHEY, CDR2 SMNVEV (reference sequence). V lost 9 bases, J lost 3 bases, and 5 bases stayed unmatched. The CDR3 spans 13 residues.